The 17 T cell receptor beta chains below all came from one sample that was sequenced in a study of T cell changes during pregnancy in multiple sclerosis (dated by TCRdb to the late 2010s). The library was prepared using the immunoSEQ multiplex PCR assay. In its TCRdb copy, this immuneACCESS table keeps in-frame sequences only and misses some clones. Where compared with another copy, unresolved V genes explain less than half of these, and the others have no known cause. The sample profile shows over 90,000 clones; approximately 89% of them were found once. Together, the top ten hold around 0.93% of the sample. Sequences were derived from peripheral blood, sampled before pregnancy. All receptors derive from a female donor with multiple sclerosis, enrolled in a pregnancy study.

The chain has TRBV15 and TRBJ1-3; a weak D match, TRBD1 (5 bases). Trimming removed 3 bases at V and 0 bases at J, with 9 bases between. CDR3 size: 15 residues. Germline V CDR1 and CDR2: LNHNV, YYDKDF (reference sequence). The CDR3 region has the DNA TGTGCCACCAGCAGGGACATCGGCTCTGGAAACACCATATATTTT. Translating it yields CATSRDIGSGNTIYF. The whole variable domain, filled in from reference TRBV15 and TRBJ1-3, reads DAMVIQNPRYQVTQFGKPVTLSCSQTLNHNVMYWYQQKSSQAPKLLFHYYDKDFNNEADTPDNFQSRRPNTSFCFLDIRSPGLGDTAMYLCATSRDIGSGNTIYFGEGSWLTVV.

CDR3 residues: CASSLLRGRKLFF. CDR3 nucleotides: TGCGCCAGCAGCCTCTTGAGGGGGCGGAAACTGTTTTTT. The chain carries TRBV4-3 and TRBJ1-4; TRBD1 matches at 7 bases. Germline CDR1 reads LGHNA; CDR2 reads YSLEER. Trimming at V came to 4 bases and at J to 11 bases, leaving 7 bases not matched to a gene. The CDR3 has 13 amino acids.

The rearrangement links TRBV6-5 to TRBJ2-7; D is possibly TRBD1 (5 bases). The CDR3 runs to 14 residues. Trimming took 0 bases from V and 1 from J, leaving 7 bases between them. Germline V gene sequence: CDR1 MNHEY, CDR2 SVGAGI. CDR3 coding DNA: TGTGCCAGCAGTTACTCTCCAGGGTCCTACGAGCAGTACTTC. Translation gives CASSYSPGSYEQYF.

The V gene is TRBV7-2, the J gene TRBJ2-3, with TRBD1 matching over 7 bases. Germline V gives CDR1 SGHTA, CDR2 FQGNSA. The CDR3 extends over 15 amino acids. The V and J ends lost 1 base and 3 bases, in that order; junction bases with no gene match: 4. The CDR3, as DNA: TGTGCCAGCAGCTTAGACAGGGGTAGTACAGATACGCAGTATTTT. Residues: CASSLDRGSTDTQYF. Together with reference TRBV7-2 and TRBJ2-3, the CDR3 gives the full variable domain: GAGVSQSPSNKVTEKGKDVELRCDPISGHTALYWYRQSLGQGLEFLIYFQGNSAPDKSGLPSDRFSAERTGGSVSTLTIQRTQQEDSAVYLCASSLDRGSTDTQYFGPGTRLTVL.

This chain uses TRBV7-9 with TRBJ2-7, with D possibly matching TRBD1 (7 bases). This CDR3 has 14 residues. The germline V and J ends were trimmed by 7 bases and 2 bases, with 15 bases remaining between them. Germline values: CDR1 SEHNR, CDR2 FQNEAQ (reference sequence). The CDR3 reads CASIGARGAYEQYF. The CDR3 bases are TGTGCCAGCATAGGAGCCAGGGGGGCCTACGAGCAGTACTTC.

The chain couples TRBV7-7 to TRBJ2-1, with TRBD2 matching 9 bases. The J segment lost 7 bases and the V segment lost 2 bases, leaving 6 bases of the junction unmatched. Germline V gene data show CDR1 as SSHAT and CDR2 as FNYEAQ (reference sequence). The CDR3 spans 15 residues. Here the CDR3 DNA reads TGTGCCAGCAGCTTACGGCCTAGCGGGACGAATGAGCAGTTCTTC. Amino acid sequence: CASSLRPSGTNEQFF.

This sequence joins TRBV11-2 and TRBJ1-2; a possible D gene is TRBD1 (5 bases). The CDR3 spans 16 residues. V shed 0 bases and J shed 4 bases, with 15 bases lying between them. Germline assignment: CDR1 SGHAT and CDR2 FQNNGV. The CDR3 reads CASSLDMSAGIYGYTF. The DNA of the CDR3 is TGTGCCAGCAGCTTAGATATGTCGGCAGGGATCTATGGCTACACCTTC.

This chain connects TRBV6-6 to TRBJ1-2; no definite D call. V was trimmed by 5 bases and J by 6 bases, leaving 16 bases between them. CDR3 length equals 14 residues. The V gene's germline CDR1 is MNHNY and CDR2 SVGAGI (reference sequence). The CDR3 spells CASSPQLSSDGYTF. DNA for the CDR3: TGTGCCAGCAGTCCACAACTATCCTCGGATGGCTACACCTTC.

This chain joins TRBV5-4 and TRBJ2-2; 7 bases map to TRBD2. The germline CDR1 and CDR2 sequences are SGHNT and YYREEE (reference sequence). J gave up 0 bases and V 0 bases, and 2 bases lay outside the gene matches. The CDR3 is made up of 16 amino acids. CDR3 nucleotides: TGTGCCAGCAGCTTGGAAGCGGGGTCGAACACCGGGGAGCTGTTTTTT. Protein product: CASSLEAGSNTGELFF.

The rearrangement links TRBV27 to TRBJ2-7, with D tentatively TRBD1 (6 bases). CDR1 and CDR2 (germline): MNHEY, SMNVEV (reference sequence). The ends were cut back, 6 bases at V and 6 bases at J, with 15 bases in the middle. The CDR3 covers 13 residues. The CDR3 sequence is CASSPTGSGEQYF. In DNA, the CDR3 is TGTGCCAGCAGCCCTACAGGGTCCGGCGAGCAGTACTTC.

The CDR3 region is CASSEEGQGLETQYF. The CDR3 nucleotides are TGTGCCAGCAGTGAAGAGGGACAGGGCCTAGAGACCCAGTACTTC. The rearrangement uses TRBV2 and TRBJ2-5; 9 positions agree with TRBD1. The CDR3 loop spans 15 amino acids. Germline-derived CDR1 and CDR2 are SNHLY and FYNNEI. V trimming: 1 base; J trimming: 4 bases; junction bases outside the gene matches: 4.

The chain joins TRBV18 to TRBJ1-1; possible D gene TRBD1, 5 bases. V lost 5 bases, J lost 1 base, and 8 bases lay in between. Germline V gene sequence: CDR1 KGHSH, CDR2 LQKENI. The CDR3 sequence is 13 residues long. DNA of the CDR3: TGTGCCAGCTCATCGGGGGGGAACACTGAAGCTTTCTTT. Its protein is CASSSGGNTEAFF.

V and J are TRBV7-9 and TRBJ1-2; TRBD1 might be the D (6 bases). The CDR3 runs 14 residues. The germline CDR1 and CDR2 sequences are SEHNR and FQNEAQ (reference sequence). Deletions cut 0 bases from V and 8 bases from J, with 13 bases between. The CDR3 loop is CASSLALGAVGYTF. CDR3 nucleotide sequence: TGTGCCAGCAGCTTAGCGCTGGGGGCGGTCGGCTACACCTTC.

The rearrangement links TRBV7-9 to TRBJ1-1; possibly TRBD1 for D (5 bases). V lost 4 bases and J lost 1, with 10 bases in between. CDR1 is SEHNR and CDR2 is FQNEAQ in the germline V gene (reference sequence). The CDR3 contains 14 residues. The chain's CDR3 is CASSSTTENTEAFF. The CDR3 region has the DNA TGTGCCAGCAGCTCCACGACAGAGAACACTGAAGCTTTCTTT.

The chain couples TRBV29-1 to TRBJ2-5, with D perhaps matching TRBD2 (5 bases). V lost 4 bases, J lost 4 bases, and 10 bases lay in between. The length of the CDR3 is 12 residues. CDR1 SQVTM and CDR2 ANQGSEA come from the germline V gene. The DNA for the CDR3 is TGCAGCGTTGTAGCGAGCGGAGAGACCCAGTACTTC. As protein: CSVVASGETQYF.

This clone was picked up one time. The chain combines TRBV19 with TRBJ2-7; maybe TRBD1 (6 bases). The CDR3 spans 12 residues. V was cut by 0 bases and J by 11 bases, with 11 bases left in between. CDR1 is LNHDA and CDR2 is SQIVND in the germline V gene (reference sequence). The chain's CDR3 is CASSIDRQVKYF. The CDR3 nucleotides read TGTGCCAGTAGTATAGATCGACAGGTTAAGTACTTC.

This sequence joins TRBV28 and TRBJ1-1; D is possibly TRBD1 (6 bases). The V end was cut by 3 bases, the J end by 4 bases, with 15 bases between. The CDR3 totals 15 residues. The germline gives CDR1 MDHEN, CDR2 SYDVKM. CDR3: CASSLRGGLGTEAFF. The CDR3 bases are TGTGCCAGCAGTTTGAGGGGGGGCCTTGGCACTGAAGCTTTCTTT.